Listed below are T cell receptor beta chains from one sample, sequenced in a study of T cell responses to AZD1222 COVID-19 vaccine. The protocol was immunoSEQ multiplex PCR, while the TCRdb copy is restricted to in-frame clones and leaves out a portion. The sample contains approximately 160,000 clones, about nine tenths of which appear only once. Here the sequenced sample was peripheral blood, taken on day 0 of AZD1222 vaccination. The origin of the receptors is an adult in good health. The CDR3 runs from the conserved cysteine through the conserved F or W. Each record gives: clone size, J gene, D gene, V gene, CDR3 DNA, CDR3 protein. D genes are given only for firm matches. Clone size is given for some rows only: seen once, a few or many times, or a class if the clone is expanded.

NA TRBJ2-3 NA TRBV9 TGTGCCAGCAGCGTGCGTACTAGCATCCCCACGCAGTATTTT CASSVRTSIPTQYF
once TRBJ1-4 TRBD1 TRBV7-9 TGTGCCAGCAGCTTATATCAGGGGGCGCAAAAACTGTTTTTT CASSLYQGAQKLFF
NA TRBJ2-7 NA TRBV27 TGTGCCAGCAGTCATGGGGCAGGGCGGGTCTCCTACGAGCAGTACTTC CASSHGAGRVSYEQYF
NA TRBJ1-2 NA TRBV28 TGTGCCAGCAGAACACTGTCAGGGTCGGGTTATGGCTACACCTTC CASRTLSGSGYGYTF
NA TRBJ2-3 NA TRBV5-1 TGCGCCAGCAGCTTGGAAGGGGCTTGGGAAAAGTATTTT CASSLEGAWEKYF
NA TRBJ1-2 NA TRBV19 TGTGCCAGTAGTGCCAGGCCCGCTAACTATGGCTACACCTTC CASSARPANYGYTF
NA TRBJ2-7 TRBD2 TRBV27 TGTGCCAGCAGTTTATCGGGGCTAGCGGGATCCGAGCAGTACTTC CASSLSGLAGSEQYF
NA TRBJ1-1 NA TRBV28 TGTGCCAGCAGAGGGAACACTGAAGCTTTCTTT CASRGNTEAFF
once TRBJ2-7 TRBD2 TRBV3-1/TRBV3-2 TGTGCCAGCAGCCAAACTAGCGTCGAGCAGTACTTC CASSQTSVEQYF
NA TRBJ2-7 NA TRBV27 TGTGCCAGCAGTTTTCGGGACTACCGAGAGGGGGGTGAGCAGTACTTC CASSFRDYREGGEQYF
NA TRBJ2-7 NA TRBV29-1 TGCAGCGCCGTGTCCGGGGAGGCCTACGAGCAGTACTTC CSAVSGEAYEQYF
NA TRBJ1-1 TRBD1 TRBV29-1 TGCAGCTACCCAGGACAGGGAGGGGAGGATGTGGGAGCTTTCTTT CSYPGQGGEDVGAFF
NA TRBJ2-1 NA TRBV7-3 TGTGCCAGCAGCTTAGGATCGGGTTGGGATGAGCAGTTCTTC CASSLGSGWDEQFF
NA TRBJ1-1 NA TRBV19 TGTGCCAGTAGTATAGGACAAGTGAACACTGAAGCTTTCTTT CASSIGQVNTEAFF
NA TRBJ1-6 TRBD1 TRBV27 TGTGCCAGCCGACGGGACAGCCCTTCACCCCTCCACTTT CASRRDSPSPLHF
NA TRBJ2-1 TRBD1 TRBV19 TGTGCCAGACGCCCTGGGACAGAGTACAATGAGCAGTTCTTC CARRPGTEYNEQFF
NA TRBJ2-1 NA TRBV4-2 TGTGCCAGCAGCCAAGGAAGCTCCTACAATGAGCAGTTCTTC CASSQGSSYNEQFF
NA TRBJ2-7 TRBD1 TRBV18 TGTGCCAGCTCACCAGGGACAGGGGGCGCAGAGCAGTACTTC CASSPGTGGAEQYF
NA TRBJ2-7 TRBD2 TRBV5-5 TGTGCCAGCAGCTTGGCCCGTTGGCGGGAGGGCAGATACGAGCAGTACTTC CASSLARWREGRYEQYF
NA TRBJ1-1 NA TRBV19 TGTGCCAGTAGTAGAAAGGGAGTTCAAGATGAAGCTTTCTTT CASSRKGVQDEAFF
NA TRBJ1-2 NA TRBV4-1 TGCGCCAGCAGCCAACGGGACGGAAACTATGGCTACACCTTC CASSQRDGNYGYTF
NA TRBJ2-7 NA TRBV19 TGTGCCAGTAGTATAGGAGGGGAGGCCGAGCAGTACTTC CASSIGGEAEQYF
NA TRBJ1-1 NA TRBV7-9 TGTGCCAGCAGCCTGGCGGGTCCGAGGGACACTGAAGCTTTCTTT CASSLAGPRDTEAFF
NA TRBJ1-5 NA TRBV9 TGTGCCAGCAGTCCGGGGGCGAGGAGCAATCAGCCCCAGCATTTT CASSPGARSNQPQHF
NA TRBJ1-4 TRBD1 TRBV15 TGTGCCACCAGCAGAGGGGGGACAGTTTCCATTAATGAAAAACTGTTTTTT CATSRGGTVSINEKLFF
NA TRBJ2-7 NA TRBV19 TGTGCCAGTAGTCCCGGGACTGACTACGAGCAGTACTTC CASSPGTDYEQYF
NA TRBJ2-7 NA TRBV7-7 TGTGCCAGCAGCTTACACTTCAGTCTTGGGGATAACGAGCAGTACTTC CASSLHFSLGDNEQYF
NA TRBJ2-1 TRBD1 TRBV28 TGTGCCAGCAGTTTCGGACAGGGGTTTAGGGTAAAGCAGTTCTTC CASSFGQGFRVKQFF
NA TRBJ2-1 NA TRBV19 TGTGCCAGTAGTCCTCGGATACGGAGCCATGAGCAGTTCTTC CASSPRIRSHEQFF
NA TRBJ1-2 NA TRBV27 TGTGCCAGCAGTTTGTCGAGGAATTGGGGCTACACCTTC CASSLSRNWGYTF
NA TRBJ1-1 TRBD1 TRBV14 TGTGCCAGCAGCCTTAATCAGGGGGCTGGGACTGAAGCTTTCTTT CASSLNQGAGTEAFF
NA TRBJ2-2 NA TRBV13 TGTGCCAGCAGCGCCAGGCGGGGCGGGGAGCTGTTTTTT CASSARRGGELFF
NA TRBJ1-3 NA TRBV6-5 TGTGCCAGCAGTCTCGGACGGGCCTCTGGAAACACCATATATTTT CASSLGRASGNTIYF
NA TRBJ2-1 NA TRBV28 TGTGCCAGCAGTGCGGGCGGGGCCTACAATGAGCAGTTCTTC CASSAGGAYNEQFF
once TRBJ2-1 NA TRBV6-6 TGTGCCAGCAGTTCCCGACTAACCGAGACCTACAATGAGCAGTTCTTC CASSSRLTETYNEQFF
NA TRBJ2-1 TRBD2 TRBV7-2 TGTGCCAGCAGCTTAGCTTATAGCGGGAGGGGCAATGAGCAGTTCTTC CASSLAYSGRGNEQFF
NA TRBJ1-2 NA TRBV7-2 TGTGCCAGCAGCAATCGGGCTGGCTACACCTTC CASSNRAGYTF
NA TRBJ2-3 TRBD1 TRBV15 TGTGCCACCAGCAGACGACAGGGGGGCACAGATACGCAGTATTTT CATSRRQGGTDTQYF
NA TRBJ2-5 TRBD2 TRBV9 TGTGCCAGCAGCCCAGGTGTAGCGGGAGGATCGGAGACCCAGTACTTC CASSPGVAGGSETQYF
NA TRBJ1-6 NA TRBV5-1 TGCGCCAGCAGCTTAGACCTCTTAAGCTCCTATAATTCACCCCTCCACTTT CASSLDLLSSYNSPLHF
few TRBJ1-2 TRBD1 TRBV7-9 TGTGCCAGCAGCTTAAGGGGTGGACAGGGCGATGGCTACACCTTC CASSLRGGQGDGYTF
NA TRBJ1-3 NA TRBV11-2 TGTGCCAGCAGCTTAGAGGGGTTCTTTCTCTCTGGAAACACCATATATTTT CASSLEGFFLSGNTIYF
NA TRBJ2-7 TRBD2 TRBV7-8 TGTGCCAGCAGCTTGAGGTCAGCGGGAGGCTACGAGCAGTACTTC CASSLRSAGGYEQYF
NA TRBJ2-7 NA TRBV10-3 TGTGCCATCAGTGACGGGAGTCCTTCCTACGAGCAGTACTTC CAISDGSPSYEQYF
NA TRBJ2-3 NA TRBV10-2 TGCGCCAGCAGTGAGCAGCAGATAGGGGATACGCAGTATTTT CASSEQQIGDTQYF
once TRBJ2-7 NA TRBV28 TGTGCCAGCAGTTTAGGCTACGAGCAGTACTTC CASSLGYEQYF
NA TRBJ1-4 NA TRBV29-1 TGCAGCGTAGGCTATCTAAACACTAATGAAAAACTGTTTTTT CSVGYLNTNEKLFF
NA TRBJ2-3 NA TRBV27 TGTGCCAGCAGTTTAATCGCAGGGTGGACAGATACGCAGTATTTT CASSLIAGWTDTQYF
NA TRBJ2-4 NA TRBV5-1 TGCGCCAGCAGCTTGGAGCCTAGCGGAGGGGGGCACATTCAGTACTTC CASSLEPSGGGHIQYF
NA TRBJ2-7 TRBD1 TRBV6-2/TRBV6-3 TGTGCCAGCAGTTCTGCCCGACAGGGACGCTGGCAGGACGAGCAGTACTTC CASSSARQGRWQDEQYF
NA TRBJ2-1 NA TRBV6-5 TGTGCCAGCCTTGTGACGTGGGTCAATGAGCAGTTCTTC CASLVTWVNEQFF
NA TRBJ2-3 TRBD2 TRBV5-1 TGCGCCAGCAGCTTATATGTAGCGGGAGGCACAGATACGCAGTATTTT CASSLYVAGGTDTQYF
NA TRBJ2-3 NA TRBV7-9 TGTGCCAGCAGCTTAGCGGTGCGAGGACAGAATACAGATACGCAGTATTTT CASSLAVRGQNTDTQYF
NA TRBJ2-1 NA TRBV6-5 TGTGCCAGCAGTCGCGTAGGGTCAGGTGGCAATGAGCAGTTCTTC CASSRVGSGGNEQFF